A selection of T cell receptor beta chains follows, all from one sample in a study of blood T cells in healthy people across ages. TCRdb redid the calling of the 5' RACE reads with MiXCR, one entry per CDR3 protein. The profile shows 760,000 or so distinct CDR3 sequences, 25% of them singletons. These sequences were also reported in another study, on T cells of mothers and their children.

Input material: blood. Receptor source: a boy between 5 and 17 years old in good health. Both conserved end residues are part of each CDR3. The D gene is left open where the match is weak. Expanded clones get a size class; other rows say once, few or many, or leave the size out.

NA,TRBV20-1,13,TRBJ2-1,NA,CSANPRVGNEQFF,TGCAGTGCTAACCCCAGGGTAGGCAATGAGCAGTTCTTC
few,TRBV12-3/TRBV12-4,15,TRBJ1-1,NA,CASSLSSPMNTEAFF,TGTGCCAGCAGTTTGTCGTCGCCTATGAACACTGAAGCTTTCTTT
few,TRBV28,18,TRBJ2-3,NA,CASSTLHQGGSSTDTQYF,TGTGCCAGCAGCACACTTCACCAAGGAGGTTCTAGCACAGATACGCAGTATTTT
NA,TRBV27,15,TRBJ2-7,TRBD2,CASSLSGTSVYEQYF,TGTGCCAGCAGTTTATCCGGGACTAGCGTTTACGAGCAGTACTTC
few,TRBV20-1,15,TRBJ2-1,NA,CSAKSLLKSYNEQFF,TGCAGTGCTAAATCCCTCCTCAAGTCCTACAATGAGCAGTTCTTC
few,TRBV20-1,18,TRBJ2-1,TRBD2,CSASLGLAGGSSYNEQFF,TGCAGTGCTAGCCTGGGGCTAGCGGGGGGTAGCTCCTACAATGAGCAGTTCTTC
NA,TRBV29-1,16,TRBJ2-5,TRBD1,CSATGTVNEFQETQYF,TGCAGCGCCACCGGGACAGTTAACGAGTTCCAAGAGACCCAGTACTTC
few,TRBV14,15,TRBJ2-5,TRBD2,CASSDTSGREETQYF,TGTGCCAGCAGCGATACTAGCGGGCGGGAGGAGACCCAGTACTTC
few,TRBV20-1,14,TRBJ2-5,NA,CSARERRVAETQYF,TGCAGTGCCCGGGAACGCAGGGTCGCCGAGACCCAGTACTTC
NA,TRBV20-1,17,TRBJ2-2,TRBD2,CSARDPRREGNTGELFF,TGCAGTGCTAGAGATCCGAGGCGGGAGGGGAACACCGGGGAGCTGTTTTTT
NA,TRBV23-1,13,TRBJ1-2,NA,CASSHSWGDGYTF,TGCGCCAGCAGTCATAGTTGGGGGGATGGCTACACCTTC
few,TRBV20-1,15,TRBJ2-5,TRBD1,CSATKGTAYVETQYF,TGCAGTGCTACCAAGGGGACAGCCTACGTGGAGACCCAGTACTTC
once,TRBV9,14,TRBJ2-5,NA,CASSRGGPGETQYF,TGTGCCAGCAGCCGAGGGGGGCCCGGAGAGACCCAGTACTTC